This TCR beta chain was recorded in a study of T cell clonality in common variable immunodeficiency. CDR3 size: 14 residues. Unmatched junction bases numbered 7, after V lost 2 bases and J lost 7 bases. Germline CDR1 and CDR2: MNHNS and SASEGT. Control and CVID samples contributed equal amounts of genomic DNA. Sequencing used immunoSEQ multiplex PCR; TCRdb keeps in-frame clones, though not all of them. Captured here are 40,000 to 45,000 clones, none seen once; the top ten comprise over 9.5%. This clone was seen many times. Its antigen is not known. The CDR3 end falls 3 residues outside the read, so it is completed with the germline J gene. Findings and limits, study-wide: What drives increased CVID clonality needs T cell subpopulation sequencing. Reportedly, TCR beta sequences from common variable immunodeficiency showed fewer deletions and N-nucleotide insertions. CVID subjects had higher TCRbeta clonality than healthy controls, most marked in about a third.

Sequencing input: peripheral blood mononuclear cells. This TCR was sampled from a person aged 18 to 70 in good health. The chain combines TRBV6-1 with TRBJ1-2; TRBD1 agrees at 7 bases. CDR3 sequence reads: CASSENRGPSGYTF. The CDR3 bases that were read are TGTGCCAGCAGTGAAAACAGGGGTCCCTCTGGC.